Listed below are T cell receptor beta chains from one sample, sequenced in a study of T cells in Graves' hyperthyroidism and ophthalmopathy. MiXCR, run by TCRdb on the multiplex PCR reads, gives a single entry per CDR3 protein. This sample has about 600,000 distinct CDR3 sequences, with 11% to 15% found just once. The sample taken for sequencing was blood. The receptors here all came from a woman under 30 with Graves' ophthalmopathy. CDR3s include the opening cysteine and the closing phenylalanine or tryptophan. D genes are given only for firm matches. The listing skips clone size in some rows; elsewhere it reads once, few, many or a size class.

>TRBV20-1|TRBJ2-7|NA|15|many
TGCAGTGCTGGGGACACCTTCTGGTCTTCCTACGAGCAGTACTTC
CSAGDTFWSSYEQYF
>TRBV6-1|TRBJ1-2|TRBD1|16|many
TGTGCCAGCAGTTCCGGGACAGCTTCCTCCAACTATGGCTACACCTTC
CASSSGTASSNYGYTF
>TRBV7-2|TRBJ2-7|TRBD2|18|many
TGTGCCAGCAGCTCCGCTCGACTAGCGGGTGGACCTATCCTCGAGCAGTACTTC
CASSSARLAGGPILEQYF
>TRBV7-6|TRBJ2-3|TRBD2|18|NA
TGTGCCAGCAGCCCCAGTGGTGGCGGGAGGGCCGTTACAGATACGCAGTATTTT
CASSPSGGGRAVTDTQYF
>TRBV9|TRBJ2-1|NA|11|many
TGTGCCAGCAGCGCACTCAATGAGCAGTTCTTC
CASSALNEQFF
>TRBV6-1|TRBJ1-6|TRBD1|16|many
TGTGCCAGCAGTTCCGACAGGGAGACAAGGAATTCACCCCTCCACTTT
CASSSDRETRNSPLHF
>TRBV2|TRBJ2-7|NA|13|many
TGTGCCAGCAGTGAAGAGCGGTCAGCCGAGCAGTACTTC
CASSEERSAEQYF
>TRBV27|TRBJ1-5|NA|15|many
TGTGCCAGCAGTTTATCGAGTATGGGATCAGGGCCCCAGCATTTT
CASSLSSMGSGPQHF
>TRBV7-9|TRBJ2-5|NA|11|NA
TGTGCCAGCAGCAACGAGCAATCGGGCGACTTC
CASSNEQSGDF
>TRBV19|TRBJ1-6|NA|16|NA
TGTGCCAGTTCATGGACGGAAGACTCCTATAATTCACCCCTCCACTTT
CASSWTEDSYNSPLHF